This is a list of T cell receptor beta chains from one sample in a study of cytomegalovirus exposure and HLA in healthy donors. Clones were sequenced by immunoSEQ multiplex PCR, and TCRdb holds only the in-frame ones, with some missing. The sample has about 330,000 clones, around 86% seen once. Sequencing used PBMCs. The receptors were gathered from a woman between 18 and 29 years old in good health and CMV-seronegative. The conserved cysteine and the conserved F or W are not part of the CDR3 here. Fields, in order: V gene, CDR3 protein.

TRBV9,ASSVDGRGYEQY
TRBV6-1,ASSEVTGNTIY
TRBV4-2,ASSPGGGPGNTIY
TRBV6-6,ASSDRGNEQF
TRBV6-5,ASRGTSNQPQH
TRBV6-6,ASIGTASTEAF
TRBV5-1,ASSLSSVAYEQY
TRBV6-5,ASRPDRGGLDEQY
TRBV27,ASSPRTDQETQY
TRBV29-1,SVSPPGLLGDEQF
TRBV2,ASSELPNPYEQY
TRBV5-6,ASSRGDEQY
TRBV6-5,ASSRRGSYEQY
TRBV9,ASSSIAASSNEQF
TRBV5-1,ASSFSRTSGPSSYEQY
TRBV9,ASSGDRVNYGYT
TRBV6-4,ASSDGPGIGYT
TRBV29-1,SVAGQGRNQPQH
TRBV7-9,ASSSPAIGLNTEAF
TRBV28,ASSGFGHGRGYT
TRBV30,AWSLSNTEAF
TRBV2,ASNLQGTNTGELF
TRBV11-1,ASSLAPGQGLVHRETQY
TRBV6-6,ASSYSGAKETQY
TRBV6-1,ASSVTGTGRYEQY
TRBV6-6,ASSREEAGQPQH
TRBV6-1,ASSDGGSSYNEQF
TRBV6-4,ATRGGGNEQF
TRBV10-3,AISESDPGAQAQH
TRBV7-8,ASSSRLAGTYEQY
TRBV2,ASSGLAGDGETQY
TRBV4-1,ASSQGGLAGVGTGELF
TRBV29-1,SVDSTEAF
TRBV7-6,ASSLTTGGPYEGYT
TRBV2,ASKGDIGNTIY
TRBV6-5,ASSYSIPVADTQY
TRBV2,ASGGLSDTEAF
TRBV30,AWSVPGYGYT
TRBV7-2,ASSLTMGEQF
TRBV28,ASSPAGQGGADTQY
TRBV6-5,ASSYSQTGITGELF
TRBV25-1,ASRGVAYEQY
TRBV4-1,ASSQDVGGEAYEQY
TRBV6-1,ASSSPQTGELF
TRBV9,ASNPGPTNAGKETQY
TRBV29-1,SVEVGPSYEQY
TRBV28,ASSPRQDPTDTQY
TRBV6-6,AAMDRIADGEQY
TRBV6-5,ATRRSYEQY
TRBV28,ASSPTGLAGFEQY
TRBV5-6,ASSWTGAMGTEAF
TRBV28,ASSPLAGGNEQF
TRBV19,ASRVSGQGSYEQY
TRBV4-3,ASSQANGQGYEQY
TRBV30,AWSAGDTQY